Described below is a single T cell receptor (beta chain) sequence and its context. Its binding antigen is unknown. Base qualities were left out, and no much larger clone turns up one base away. This sample is part of a study of control samples from healthy donors and cancer patients (dated by TCRdb to the early 2020s). The CDR3 runs 15 amino acids, cysteine and phenylalanine included. The kept DNA is CDR3 alone, 45 bases in frame from the first base. V is pruned by 5 bases and J by 6 bases, leaving 4 bases of the junction without a gene match. The germline V gene (reference sequence) specifies MNHNY as CDR1 and SVGAGI as CDR2. Library preparation was by the immunoSEQ multiplex PCR assay. In TCRdb, the immuneACCESS table is reduced to in-frame sequences with V and J assigned. These tables do not hold every clone; where another copy was compared, an unresolved V gene accounts for under half, and the others remain unexplained. The sample records approximately 190,000 clones, approximately 90% of which are singletons. The ten top clones hold around 1.9% of the sample.

The clonotype originates from a man aged 25-45 years in good health. Sequencing was done on a sample of blood. The sequence links TRBV6-6 to TRBJ2-1; TRBD2 fits 13 bases in the junction. The CDR3 is CASSTWTSGGNEQFF. The DNA sequence reads TGTGCCAGCAGTACTTGGACTAGCGGGGGCAATGAGCAGTTCTTC.